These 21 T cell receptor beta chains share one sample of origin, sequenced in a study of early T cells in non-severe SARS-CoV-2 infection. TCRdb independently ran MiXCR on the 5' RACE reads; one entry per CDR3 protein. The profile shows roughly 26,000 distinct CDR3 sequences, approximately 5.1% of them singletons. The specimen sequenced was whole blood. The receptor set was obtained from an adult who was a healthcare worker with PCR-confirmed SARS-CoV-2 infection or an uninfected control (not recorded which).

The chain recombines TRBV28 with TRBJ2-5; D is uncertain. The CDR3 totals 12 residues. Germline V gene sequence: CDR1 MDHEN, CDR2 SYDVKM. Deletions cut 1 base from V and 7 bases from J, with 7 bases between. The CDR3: CASSLSRATQYF. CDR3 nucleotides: TGTGCCAGCAGTTTATCTAGGGCGACCCAGTACTTC.

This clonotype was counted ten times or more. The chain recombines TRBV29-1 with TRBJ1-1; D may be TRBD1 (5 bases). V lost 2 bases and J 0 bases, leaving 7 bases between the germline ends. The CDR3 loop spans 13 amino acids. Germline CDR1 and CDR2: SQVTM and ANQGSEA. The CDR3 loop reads CSVEKGVNTEAFF. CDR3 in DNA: TGCAGCGTTGAAAAAGGGGTGAACACTGAAGCTTTCTTT.

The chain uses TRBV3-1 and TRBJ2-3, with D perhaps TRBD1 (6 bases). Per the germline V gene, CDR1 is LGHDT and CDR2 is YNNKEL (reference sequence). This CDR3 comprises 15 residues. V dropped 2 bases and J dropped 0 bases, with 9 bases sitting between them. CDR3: CASSQTGSSTDTQYF. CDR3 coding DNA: TGTGCCAGCAGCCAAACAGGGTCAAGCACAGATACGCAGTATTTT.

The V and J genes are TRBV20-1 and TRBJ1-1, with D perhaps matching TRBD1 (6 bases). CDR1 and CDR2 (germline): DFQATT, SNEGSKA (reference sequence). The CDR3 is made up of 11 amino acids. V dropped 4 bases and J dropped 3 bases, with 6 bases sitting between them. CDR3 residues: CSAKGDTEAFF. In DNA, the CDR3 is TGCAGTGCTAAGGGGGACACTGAAGCTTTCTTT.

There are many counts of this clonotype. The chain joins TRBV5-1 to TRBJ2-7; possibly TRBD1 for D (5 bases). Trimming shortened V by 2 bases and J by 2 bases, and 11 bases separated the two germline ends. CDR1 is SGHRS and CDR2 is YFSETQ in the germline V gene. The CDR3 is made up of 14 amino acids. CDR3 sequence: CASSFEDRAYEQYF. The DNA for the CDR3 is TGCGCCAGCAGCTTTGAAGACAGAGCCTACGAGCAGTACTTC.

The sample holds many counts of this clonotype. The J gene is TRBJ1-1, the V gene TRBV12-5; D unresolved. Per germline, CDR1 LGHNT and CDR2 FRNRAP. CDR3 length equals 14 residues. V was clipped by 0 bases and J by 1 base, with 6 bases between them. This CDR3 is CASGLVPGNTEAFF. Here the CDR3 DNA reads TGTGCTAGTGGTTTGGTGCCGGGGAACACTGAAGCTTTCTTT.

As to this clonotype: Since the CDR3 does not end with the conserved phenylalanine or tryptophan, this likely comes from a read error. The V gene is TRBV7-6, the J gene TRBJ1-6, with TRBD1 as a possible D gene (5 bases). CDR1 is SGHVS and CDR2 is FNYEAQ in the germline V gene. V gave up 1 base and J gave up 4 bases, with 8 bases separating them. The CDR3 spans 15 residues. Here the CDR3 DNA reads TGTGCCAGCAGCTTAGAGGGACCGTATAATTCACCCCTCCACTCT. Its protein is CASSLEGPYNSPLHS.

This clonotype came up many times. The CDR3 DNA is TGTGCCACCAGGGTCCCAGGGACTGGAAACACCATATATTTT. It yields the protein CATRVPGTGNTIYF. The chain couples TRBV15 to TRBJ1-3, with a tentative D call TRBD1 (5 bases). Germline loops: CDR1 LNHNV, CDR2 YYDKDF (reference sequence). Trimming removed 6 bases at V and 2 bases at J, with 11 bases between. The CDR3 extends over 14 amino acids.

The CDR3 spells CASSLAGGPLDEQFF. As DNA, the CDR3 is TGCGCCAGCAGCCTAGCGGGGGGACCCTTGGATGAGCAGTTCTTC. V usage is TRBV10-2 and J usage is TRBJ2-1, with 11 bases matching TRBD2. Trimming removed 6 bases from V and 8 bases from J; junction bases left unmatched: 9. The CDR3 is made up of 15 amino acids. Germline CDR1 WSHSY, CDR2 SAAADI.

The CDR3 region has the DNA TGTGCCAGCAGTGAGCCTGGGACACTCTACGAGCAGTACTTC. Protein product: CASSEPGTLYEQYF. The chain employs TRBV25-1 and TRBJ2-7; possibly TRBD1 for D (6 bases). The CDR3 is 14 residues long. V was cut by 3 bases and J by 3 bases, with 12 bases left in between. Germline V gene lookup returns CDR1 MGHDK and CDR2 SYGVNS.

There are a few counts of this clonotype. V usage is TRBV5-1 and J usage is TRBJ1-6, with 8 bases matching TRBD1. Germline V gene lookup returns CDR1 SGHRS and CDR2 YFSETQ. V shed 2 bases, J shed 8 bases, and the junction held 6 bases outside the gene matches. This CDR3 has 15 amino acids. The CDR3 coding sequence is TGCGCCAGCAGCTTTACCCAGGGGGCCGATTCACCCCTCCACTTT. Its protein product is CASSFTQGADSPLHF. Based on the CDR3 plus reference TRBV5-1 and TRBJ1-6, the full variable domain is KAGVTQTPRYLIKTRGQQVTLSCSPISGHRSVSWYQQTPGQGLQFLFEYFSETQRNKGNFPGRFSGRQFSNSRSEMNVSTLELGDSALYLCASSFTQGADSPLHFGNGTRLTVT.

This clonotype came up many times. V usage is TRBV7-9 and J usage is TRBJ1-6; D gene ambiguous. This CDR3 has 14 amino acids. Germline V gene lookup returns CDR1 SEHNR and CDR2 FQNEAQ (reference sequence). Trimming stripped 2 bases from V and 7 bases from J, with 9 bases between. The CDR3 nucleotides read TGTGCCAGCAGCTTACAGATATTGAATTCACCCCTCCACTTT. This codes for CASSLQILNSPLHF.

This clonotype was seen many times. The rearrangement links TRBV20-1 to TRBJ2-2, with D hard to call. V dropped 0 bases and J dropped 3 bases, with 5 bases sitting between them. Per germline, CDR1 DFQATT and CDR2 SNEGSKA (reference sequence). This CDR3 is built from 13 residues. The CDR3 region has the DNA TGCAGTGCTAGAGAGGGCTACACCGGGGAGCTGTTTTTT. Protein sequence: CSAREGYTGELFF.

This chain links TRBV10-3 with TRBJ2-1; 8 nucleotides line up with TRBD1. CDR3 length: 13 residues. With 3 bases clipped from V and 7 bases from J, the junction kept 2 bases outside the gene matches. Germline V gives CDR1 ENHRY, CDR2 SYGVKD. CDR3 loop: CAISDRGQNEQFF. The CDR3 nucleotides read TGTGCCATCAGTGACAGGGGGCAAAATGAGCAGTTCTTC.

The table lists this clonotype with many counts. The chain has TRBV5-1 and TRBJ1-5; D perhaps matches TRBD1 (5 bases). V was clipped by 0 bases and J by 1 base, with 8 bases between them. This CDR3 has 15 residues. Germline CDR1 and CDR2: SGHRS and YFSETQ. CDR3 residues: CASSLDQGSNQPQHF. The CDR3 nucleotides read TGCGCCAGCAGCTTGGATCAGGGAAGCAATCAGCCCCAGCATTTT.

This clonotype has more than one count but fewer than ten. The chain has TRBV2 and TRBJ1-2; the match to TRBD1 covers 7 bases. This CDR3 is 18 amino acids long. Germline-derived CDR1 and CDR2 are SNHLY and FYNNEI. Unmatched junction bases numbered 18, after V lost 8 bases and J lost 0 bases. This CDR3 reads CASQRTGATLSSNYGYTF. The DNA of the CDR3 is TGTGCCAGCCAAAGGACAGGCGCAACACTTTCTTCTAACTATGGCTACACCTTC.

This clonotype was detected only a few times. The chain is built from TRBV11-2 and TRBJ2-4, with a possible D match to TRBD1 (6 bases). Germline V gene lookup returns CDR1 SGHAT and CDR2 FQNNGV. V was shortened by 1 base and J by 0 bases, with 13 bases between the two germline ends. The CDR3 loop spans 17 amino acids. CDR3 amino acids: CASSLGAGVLAKNIQYF. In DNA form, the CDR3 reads TGTGCCAGCAGCTTAGGCGCAGGGGTCCTAGCCAAAAACATTCAGTACTTC. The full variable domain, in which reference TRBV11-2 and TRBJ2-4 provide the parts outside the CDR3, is EAGVAQSPRYKIIEKRQSVAFWCNPISGHATLYWYQQILGQGPKLLIQFQNNGVVDDSQLPKDRFSAERLKGVDSTLKIQPAKLEDSAVYLCASSLGAGVLAKNIQYFGAGTRLSVL.

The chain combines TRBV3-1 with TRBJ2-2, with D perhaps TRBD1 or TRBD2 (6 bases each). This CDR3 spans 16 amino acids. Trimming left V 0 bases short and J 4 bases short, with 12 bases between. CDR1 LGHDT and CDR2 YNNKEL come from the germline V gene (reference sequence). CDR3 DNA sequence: TGTGCCAGCAGCCAAGATAGGGGGGCGCGCACCGGGGAGCTGTTTTTT. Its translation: CASSQDRGARTGELFF. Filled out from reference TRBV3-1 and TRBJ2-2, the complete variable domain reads DTAVSQTPKYLVTQMGNDKSIKCEQNLGHDTMYWYKQDSKKFLKIMFSYNNKELIINETVPNRFSPKSPDKAHLNLHINSLELGDSAVYFCASSQDRGARTGELFFGEGSRLTVL.

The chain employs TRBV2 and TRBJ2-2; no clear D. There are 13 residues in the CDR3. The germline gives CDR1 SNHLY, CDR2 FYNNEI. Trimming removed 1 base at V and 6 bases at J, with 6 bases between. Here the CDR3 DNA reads TGTGCCAGCAGTGAAGAGTCCGCCGGGGAGCTGTTTTTT. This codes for CASSEESAGELFF.

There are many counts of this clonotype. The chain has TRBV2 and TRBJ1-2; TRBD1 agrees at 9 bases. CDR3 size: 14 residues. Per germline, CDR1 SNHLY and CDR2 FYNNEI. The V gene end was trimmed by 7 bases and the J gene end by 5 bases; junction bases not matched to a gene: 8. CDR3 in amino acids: CASTQSGTGYGYTF. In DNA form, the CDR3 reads TGTGCCAGCACCCAATCCGGGACAGGGTATGGCTACACCTTC.

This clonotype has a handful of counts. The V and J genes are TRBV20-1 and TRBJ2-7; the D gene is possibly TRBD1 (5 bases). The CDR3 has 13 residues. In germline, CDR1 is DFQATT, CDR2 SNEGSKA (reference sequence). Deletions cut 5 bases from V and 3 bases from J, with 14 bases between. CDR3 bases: TGCAGTGCTGATCAGGGTCCTTTCTACGAGCAGTACTTC. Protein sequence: CSADQGPFYEQYF.